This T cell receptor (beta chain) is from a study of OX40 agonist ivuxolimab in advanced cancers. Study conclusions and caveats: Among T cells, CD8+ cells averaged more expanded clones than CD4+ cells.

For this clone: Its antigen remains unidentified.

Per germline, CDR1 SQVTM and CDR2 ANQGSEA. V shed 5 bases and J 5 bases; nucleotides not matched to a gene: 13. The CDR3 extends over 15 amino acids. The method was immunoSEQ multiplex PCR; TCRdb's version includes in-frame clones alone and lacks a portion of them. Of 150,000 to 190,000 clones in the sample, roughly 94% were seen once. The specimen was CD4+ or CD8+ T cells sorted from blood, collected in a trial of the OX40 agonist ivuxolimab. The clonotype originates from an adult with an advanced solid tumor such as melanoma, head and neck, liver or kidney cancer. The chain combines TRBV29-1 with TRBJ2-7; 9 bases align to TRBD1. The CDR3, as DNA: TGCAGCGTTTCGTCCCGGGACAGGGTTTACAACGAGCAGTACTTC. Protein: CSVSSRDRVYNEQYF.